This entry is about one TCR beta chain. Its specificity is not known. MiXCR, applied by TCRdb to the reads, yields one record per CDR3 protein. Of 350,000 to 550,000 distinct CDR3 sequences listed, roughly 31% are singletons. CDR1 is MNHGY, CDR2 SAAAGT, per germline. The CDR3 loop spans 14 amino acids. Trimming left V 0 bases short and J 10 bases short, with 13 bases between. The sample comes from a study of T cell repertoires in cytomegalovirus infection. For the study at large: Public TCR beta signatures indicated both CMV infection and matching HLA type.

Study-level results: The cumulative frequency of public TCR beta families identified carriers of CMV plus the relevant HLA. HLA-C-restricted CMV clonotypes gave the most frequent clonotype in two of eight donors.

This chain joins TRBV6-8 and TRBJ1-5; no clear D gene. The clonotype was recovered from a human donor in good health (CMV status not recorded). Some clones in this sample may be carry-over from other donors' samples. The material sequenced was PBMCs. Written as DNA, the CDR3 is TGTGCCAGCAGTTACTCGATAAGGGCTCATCCCCAGCATTTT. Its translation is CASSYSIRAHPQHF.